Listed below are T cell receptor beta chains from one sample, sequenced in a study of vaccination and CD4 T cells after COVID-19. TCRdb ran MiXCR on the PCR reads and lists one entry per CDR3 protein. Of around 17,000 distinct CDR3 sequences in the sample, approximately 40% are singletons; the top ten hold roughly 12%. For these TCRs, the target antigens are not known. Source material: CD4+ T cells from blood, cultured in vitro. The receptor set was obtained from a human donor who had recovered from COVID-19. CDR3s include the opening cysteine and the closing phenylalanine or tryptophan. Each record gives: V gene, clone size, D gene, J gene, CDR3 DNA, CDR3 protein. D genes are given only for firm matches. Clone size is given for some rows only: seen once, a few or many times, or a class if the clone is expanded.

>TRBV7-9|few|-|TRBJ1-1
TGTGCCAGCAGCGCAGAAAGGAACACTGAAGCTTTCTTT
CASSAERNTEAFF
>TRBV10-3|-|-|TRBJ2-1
TGTGCCATCAGTGAGTCGACGCCTAATGAGCAGTTCTTC
CAISESTPNEQFF
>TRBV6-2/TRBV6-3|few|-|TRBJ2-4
TGTGCCAGCAGTTCACAGATAAACATTCAGTACTTC
CASSSQINIQYF
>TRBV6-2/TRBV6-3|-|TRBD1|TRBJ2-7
TGTGCCAGCAGTTACCCCCCGGGACAGGGGAAGTACGAGCAGTACTTC
CASSYPPGQGKYEQYF
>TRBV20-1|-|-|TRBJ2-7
TGCAGTGCTAGAGACCAGGGAACCTACGAGCAGTACTTC
CSARDQGTYEQYF
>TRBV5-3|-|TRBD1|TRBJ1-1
TGTGCCAGCAGGAACGACAGGGGGGACACTGAAGCTTTCTTT
CASRNDRGDTEAFF
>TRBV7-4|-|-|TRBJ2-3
TGTGCCAGCAGCTTAGTCGTACTATACCGGGAGACAGATACGCAGTATTTT
CASSLVVLYRETDTQYF
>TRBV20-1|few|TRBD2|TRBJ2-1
TGCAGTGCTAGTCGTCAAAGCGGGACTAGCGGATACAATGAGCAGTTCTTC
CSASRQSGTSGYNEQFF
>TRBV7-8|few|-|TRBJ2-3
TGTGCCAGCAGCTGGAGGACAAGCACAGATACGCAGTATTTT
CASSWRTSTDTQYF
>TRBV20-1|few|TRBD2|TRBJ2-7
TGCAGTGCTAGAGATGTAGCGGGAGTACAGTACGAGCAGTACTTC
CSARDVAGVQYEQYF
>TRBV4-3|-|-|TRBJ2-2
TGCGCCAGCAGCCAAGAAGCCGGGGCTAGCGTGAGCACCGGGGAGCTGTTTTTT
CASSQEAGASVSTGELFF
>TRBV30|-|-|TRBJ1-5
TGTGCCTGGAGTGGGGGTCTCAATCAGCCCCAGCATTTT
CAWSGGLNQPQHF
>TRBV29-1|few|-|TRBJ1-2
TGCAGCGCCGAAGCCCGGACCTTGACCGTAGGCTACACCTTC
CSAEARTLTVGYTF
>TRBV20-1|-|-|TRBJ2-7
TGCAGTGCTAGAGATTATGGCGCCTCCTACGAGCAGTACTTC
CSARDYGASYEQYF
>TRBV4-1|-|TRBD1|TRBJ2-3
TGCGCCAGCAGCCACGACAGGGGGAGTCGGTATTTT
CASSHDRGSRYF
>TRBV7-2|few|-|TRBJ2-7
TGTGCCACCATGAAGCAGTACTTC
CATMKQYF
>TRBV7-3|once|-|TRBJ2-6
TGTGCCAGCGCCCAGGGCCTCTCTGGGGCCAACGTCCTGACTTTC
CASAQGLSGANVLTF
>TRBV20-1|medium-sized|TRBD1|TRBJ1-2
TGCAGTGCTAGCCCGGGACAGGGAATATATGGCTACACCTTC
CSASPGQGIYGYTF
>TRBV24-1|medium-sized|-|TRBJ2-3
TGTGCCACCAGTGACGTTGACACAGCTAGCACAGATACGCAGTATTTT
CATSDVDTASTDTQYF
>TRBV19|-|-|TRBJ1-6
TGTGCCAGTAGCCGGTACGGGGATTCACCCCTCCACTTT
CASSRYGDSPLHF
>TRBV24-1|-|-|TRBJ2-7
TGTGCCACCAGTGATTCAGGGTCCCACGACACCTACGAGCAGTACTTC
CATSDSGSHDTYEQYF
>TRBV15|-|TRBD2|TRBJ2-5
TGTGCCACCAGCGCCGGGGCTAGCGGGAGGGTAGAGACCCAGTACTTC
CATSAGASGRVETQYF
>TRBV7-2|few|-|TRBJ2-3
TGTGCCAGCAGCCCCACAGTCGTCACAGATACGCAGTATTTT
CASSPTVVTDTQYF
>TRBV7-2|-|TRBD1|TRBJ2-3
TGTGCCAGCAGCTTTAGCGGACAGGGGTCAGATACGCAGTATTTT
CASSFSGQGSDTQYF
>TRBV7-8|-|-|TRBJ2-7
TGTGCCAGCAGCGTACCCCCCGGGGAGCAGTACTTC
CASSVPPGEQYF
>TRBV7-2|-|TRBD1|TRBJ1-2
TGTGCCAGCAGCTTAGGAGACAGGGGAATGGATGGCTACACCTTC
CASSLGDRGMDGYTF
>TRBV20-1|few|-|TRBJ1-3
TGCAGTGCTAGAGATCCCTCACAGGGTAGACACACCATATATTTT
CSARDPSQGRHTIYF
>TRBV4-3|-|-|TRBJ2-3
TGCGCCAGCAGCCAAGAGGTAGCGATCACAGATACGCAGTATTTT
CASSQEVAITDTQYF
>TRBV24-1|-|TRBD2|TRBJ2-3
TGTGCCACCAGTGGTTCTAGCGGGAGGGACCACCTTAGCACAGATACGCAGTATTTT
CATSGSSGRDHLSTDTQYF
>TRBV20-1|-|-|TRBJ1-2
TGCAGTGCTCGGACAGAGACTAACTATGGCTACACCTTC
CSARTETNYGYTF